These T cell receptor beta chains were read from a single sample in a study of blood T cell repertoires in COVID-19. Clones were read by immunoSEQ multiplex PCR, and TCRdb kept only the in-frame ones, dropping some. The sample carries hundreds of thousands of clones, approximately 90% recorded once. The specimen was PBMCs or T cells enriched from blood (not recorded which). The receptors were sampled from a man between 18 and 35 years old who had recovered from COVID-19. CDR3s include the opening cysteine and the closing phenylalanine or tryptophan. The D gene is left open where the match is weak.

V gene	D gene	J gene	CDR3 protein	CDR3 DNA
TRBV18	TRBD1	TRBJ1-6	CASSPRPGGQGWGSPLHF	TGTGCCAGCTCACCACGACCCGGGGGACAGGGATGGGGGTCACCCCTCCACTTT
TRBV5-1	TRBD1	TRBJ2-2	CASSLARTGGHDGLTGELFF	TGCGCCAGCAGCTTGGCCCGGACAGGGGGCCATGATGGATTAACCGGGGAGCTGTTTTTT
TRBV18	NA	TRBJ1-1	CASSSEKNTEAFF	TGTGCCAGCTCATCAGAAAAGAACACTGAAGCTTTCTTT
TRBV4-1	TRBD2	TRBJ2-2	CASSSEREGLTGELFF	TGCGCCAGCAGCTCTGAGCGGGAGGGCTTAACCGGGGAGCTGTTTTTT
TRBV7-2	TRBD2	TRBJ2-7	CASSWGLGAGAYEQYF	TGTGCCAGCAGCTGGGGTCTCGGAGCGGGGGCATACGAGCAGTACTTC
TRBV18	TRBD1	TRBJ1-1	CASSPQGGVDTEAFF	TGTGCCAGCTCACCACAAGGGGGCGTAGACACTGAAGCTTTCTTT
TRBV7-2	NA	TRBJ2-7	CASSFSPGDYEQYF	TGTGCCAGCAGCTTTAGTCCAGGGGACTACGAGCAGTACTTC
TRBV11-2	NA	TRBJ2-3	CASSQEGGAKLTDTQYF	TGTGCCAGCAGCCAAGAAGGTGGGGCAAAGCTCACAGATACGCAGTATTTT
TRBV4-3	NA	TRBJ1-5	CASSPGTHSNQPQHF	TGCGCCAGCAGTCCCGGGACACATAGCAATCAGCCCCAGCATTTT
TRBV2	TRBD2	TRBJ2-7	CASSVAGGNYEQYF	TGTGCCAGCAGCGTAGCGGGAGGGAACTACGAGCAGTACTTC
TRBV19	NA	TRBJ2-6	CASRSERLVSGANVLTF	TGTGCCAGCCGCTCGGAACGACTGGTCTCGGGGGCCAACGTCCTGACTTTC
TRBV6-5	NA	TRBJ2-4	CASSQGSIQYF	TGTGCCAGCAGCCAGGGTAGCATTCAGTACTTC
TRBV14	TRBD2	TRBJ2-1	CASSLGTSGRWDNEQFF	TGTGCCAGCAGCCTCGGGACTAGCGGGAGGTGGGACAATGAGCAGTTCTTC
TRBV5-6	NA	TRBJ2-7	CASSKYGQNYEQYF	TGTGCCAGCAGCAAATACGGACAGAACTACGAGCAGTACTTC
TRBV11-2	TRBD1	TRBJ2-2	CASSPVGQANTGELFF	TGTGCCAGCAGCCCCGTGGGACAGGCAAACACCGGGGAGCTGTTTTTT
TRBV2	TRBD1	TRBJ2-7	CASSTTGAHEQYF	TGTGCCAGCAGTACGACAGGGGCCCACGAGCAGTACTTC